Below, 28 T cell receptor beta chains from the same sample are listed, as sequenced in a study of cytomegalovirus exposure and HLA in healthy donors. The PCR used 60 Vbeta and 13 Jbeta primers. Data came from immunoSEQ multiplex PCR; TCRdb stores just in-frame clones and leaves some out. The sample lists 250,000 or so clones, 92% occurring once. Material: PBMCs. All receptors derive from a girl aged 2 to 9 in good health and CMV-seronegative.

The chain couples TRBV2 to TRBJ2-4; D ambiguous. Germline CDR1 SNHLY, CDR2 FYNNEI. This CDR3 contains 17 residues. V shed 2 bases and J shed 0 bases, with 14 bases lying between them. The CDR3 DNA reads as TGTGCCAGCAGTGAAATTCCGCAGATTCTAGCCAAAAACATTCAGTACTTC. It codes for CASSEIPQILAKNIQYF.

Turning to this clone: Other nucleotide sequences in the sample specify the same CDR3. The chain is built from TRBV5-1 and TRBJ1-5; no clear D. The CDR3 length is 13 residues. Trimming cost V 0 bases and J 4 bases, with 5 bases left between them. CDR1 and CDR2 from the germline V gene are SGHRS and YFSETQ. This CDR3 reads CASSLDPNQPQHF. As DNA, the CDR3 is TGCGCCAGCAGCTTGGATCCTAATCAGCCCCAGCATTTT.

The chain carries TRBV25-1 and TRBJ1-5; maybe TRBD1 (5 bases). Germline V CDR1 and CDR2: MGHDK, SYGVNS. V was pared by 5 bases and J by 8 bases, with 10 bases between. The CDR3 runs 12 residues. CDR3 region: CASSTQGEPQHF. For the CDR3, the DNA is TGTGCCAGCAGTACCCAAGGGGAGCCCCAGCATTTT.

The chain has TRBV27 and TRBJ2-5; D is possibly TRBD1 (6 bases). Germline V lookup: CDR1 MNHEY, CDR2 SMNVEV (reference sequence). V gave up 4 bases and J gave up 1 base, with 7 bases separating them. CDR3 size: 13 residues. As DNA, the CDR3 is TGTGCCAGCAGTTCAGGGGTCCAAGAGACCCAGTACTTC. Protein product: CASSSGVQETQYF.

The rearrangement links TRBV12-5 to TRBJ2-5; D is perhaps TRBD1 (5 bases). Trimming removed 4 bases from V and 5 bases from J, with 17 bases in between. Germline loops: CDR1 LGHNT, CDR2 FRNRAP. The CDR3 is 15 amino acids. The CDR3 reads CASGSGTAGKETQYF. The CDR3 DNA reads TGTGCTAGTGGTTCTGGAACCGCAGGGAAGGAGACCCAGTACTTC.

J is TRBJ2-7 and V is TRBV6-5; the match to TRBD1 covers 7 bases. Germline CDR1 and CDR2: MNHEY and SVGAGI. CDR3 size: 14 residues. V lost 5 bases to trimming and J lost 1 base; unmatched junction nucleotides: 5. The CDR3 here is CASSLTGDSYEQYF. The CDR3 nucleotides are TGTGCCAGCAGTCTAACAGGGGATTCCTACGAGCAGTACTTC.

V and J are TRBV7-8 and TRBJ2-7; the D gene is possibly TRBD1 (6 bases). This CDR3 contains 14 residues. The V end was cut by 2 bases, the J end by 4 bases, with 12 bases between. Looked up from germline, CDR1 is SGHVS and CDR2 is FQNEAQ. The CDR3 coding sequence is TGTGCCAGCAGCTTATCCCTACAGGGTTACGAGCAGTACTTC. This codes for CASSLSLQGYEQYF.

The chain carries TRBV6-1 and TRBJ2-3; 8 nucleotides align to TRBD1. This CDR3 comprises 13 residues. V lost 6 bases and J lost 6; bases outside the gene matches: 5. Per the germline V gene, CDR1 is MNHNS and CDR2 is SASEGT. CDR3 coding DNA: TGTGCCAGCAGGGACAGGGCTCCCGATACGCAGTATTTT. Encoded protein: CASRDRAPDTQYF.

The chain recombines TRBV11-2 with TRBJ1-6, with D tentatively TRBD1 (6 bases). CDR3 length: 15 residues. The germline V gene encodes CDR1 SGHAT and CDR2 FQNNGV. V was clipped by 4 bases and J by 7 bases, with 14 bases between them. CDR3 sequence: CASSSGTRQNSPLHF. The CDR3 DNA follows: TGTGCCAGCAGCTCCGGGACACGGCAAAATTCACCCCTCCACTTT.

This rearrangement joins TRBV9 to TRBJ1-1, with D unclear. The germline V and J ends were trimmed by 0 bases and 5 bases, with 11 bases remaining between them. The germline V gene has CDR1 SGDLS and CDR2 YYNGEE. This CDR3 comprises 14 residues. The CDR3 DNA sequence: TGTGCCAGCAGCGTAGGAGGCGCGGGGACTGAAGCTTTCTTT. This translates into CASSVGGAGTEAFF.

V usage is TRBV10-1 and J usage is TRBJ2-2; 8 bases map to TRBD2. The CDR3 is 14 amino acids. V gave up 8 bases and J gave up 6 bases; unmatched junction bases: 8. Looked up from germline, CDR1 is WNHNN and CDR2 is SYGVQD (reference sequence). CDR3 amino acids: CASGTGGPSGELFF. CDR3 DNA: TGCGCCAGCGGAACGGGAGGGCCCTCCGGGGAGCTGTTTTTT.

CDR3 sequence: CASSEDGGGPAYNEQFF. CDR3 bases: TGTGCCAGCAGTGAAGACGGGGGAGGGCCTGCGTACAATGAGCAGTTCTTC. This chain joins TRBV6-1 and TRBJ2-1, with 7 bases lining up with TRBD2. From germline, CDR1 is MNHNS and CDR2 SASEGT. CDR3 length equals 17 residues. V was pared by 1 base and J by 4 bases, with 10 bases of the junction left unmatched.

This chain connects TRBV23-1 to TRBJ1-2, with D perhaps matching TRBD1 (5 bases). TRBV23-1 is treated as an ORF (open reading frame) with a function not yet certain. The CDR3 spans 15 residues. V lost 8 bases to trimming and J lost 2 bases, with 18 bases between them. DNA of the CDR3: TGCGCCAGCTTCCCGGTGGGACTGACCAACTATGGCTACACCTTC. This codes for CASFPVGLTNYGYTF.

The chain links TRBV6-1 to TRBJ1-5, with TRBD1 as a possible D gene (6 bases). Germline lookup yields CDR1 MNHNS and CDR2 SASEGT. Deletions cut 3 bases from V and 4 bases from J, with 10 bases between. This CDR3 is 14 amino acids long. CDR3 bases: TGTGCCAGCAGTGACTCAGGGGCAAATCAGCCCCAGCATTTT. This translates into CASSDSGANQPQHF.

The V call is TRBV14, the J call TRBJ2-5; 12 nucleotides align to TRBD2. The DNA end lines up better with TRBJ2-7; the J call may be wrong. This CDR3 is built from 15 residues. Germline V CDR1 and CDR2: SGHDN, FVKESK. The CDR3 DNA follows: TGTGCCAGCAGCCCTCGACTAGCGGGAGTGGTCGAGCAGTACTTC. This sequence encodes CASSPRLAGVVEQYF.

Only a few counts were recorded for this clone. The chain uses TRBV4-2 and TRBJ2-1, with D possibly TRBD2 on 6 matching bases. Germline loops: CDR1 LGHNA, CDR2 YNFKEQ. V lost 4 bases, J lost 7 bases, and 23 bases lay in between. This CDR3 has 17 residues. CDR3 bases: TGTGCCAGCAGCCCCCGTGTCCGGGACTCCTCTTGGAATGAGCAGTTCTTC. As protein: CASSPRVRDSSWNEQFF.

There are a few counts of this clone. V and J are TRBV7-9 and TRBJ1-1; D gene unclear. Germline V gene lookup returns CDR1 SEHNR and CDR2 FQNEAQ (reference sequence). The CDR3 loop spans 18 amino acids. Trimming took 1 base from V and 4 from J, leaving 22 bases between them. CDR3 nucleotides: TGTGCCAGCAGCTTAGGAGGGTACGGCGGGGATTTGGGCACTGAAGCTTTCTTT. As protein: CASSLGGYGGDLGTEAFF.

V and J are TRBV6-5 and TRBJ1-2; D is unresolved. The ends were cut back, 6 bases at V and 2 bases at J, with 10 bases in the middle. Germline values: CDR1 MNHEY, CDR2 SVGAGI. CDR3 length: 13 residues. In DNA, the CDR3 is TGTGCCAGCAGACTGGGAGGGAACTATGGCTACACCTTC. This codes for CASRLGGNYGYTF.

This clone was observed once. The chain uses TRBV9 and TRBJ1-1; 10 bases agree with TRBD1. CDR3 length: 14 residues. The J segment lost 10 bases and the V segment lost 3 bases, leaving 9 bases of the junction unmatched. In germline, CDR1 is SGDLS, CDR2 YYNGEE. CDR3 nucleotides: TGTGCCAGCAGCGCCTCACTAAGACAGGGGGCAGCTTTCTTT. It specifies CASSASLRQGAAFF.

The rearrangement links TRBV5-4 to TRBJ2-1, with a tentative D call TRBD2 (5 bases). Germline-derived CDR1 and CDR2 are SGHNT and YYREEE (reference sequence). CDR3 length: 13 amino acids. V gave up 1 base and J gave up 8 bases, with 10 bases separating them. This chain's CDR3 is CASSLQEVDEQFF. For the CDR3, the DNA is TGTGCCAGCAGCTTGCAGGAGGTCGATGAGCAGTTCTTC.

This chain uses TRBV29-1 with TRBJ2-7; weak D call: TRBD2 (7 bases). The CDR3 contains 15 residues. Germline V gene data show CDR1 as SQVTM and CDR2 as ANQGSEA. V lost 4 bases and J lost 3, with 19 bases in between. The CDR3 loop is CSVGGGQGRYYEQYF. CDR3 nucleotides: TGCAGCGTTGGGGGGGGGCAGGGCAGATACTACGAGCAGTACTTC.

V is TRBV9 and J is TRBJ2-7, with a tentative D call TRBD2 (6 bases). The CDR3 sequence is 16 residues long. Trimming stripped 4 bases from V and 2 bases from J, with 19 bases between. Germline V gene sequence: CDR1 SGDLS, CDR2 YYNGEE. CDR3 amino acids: CASSPTPGGDAYEQYF. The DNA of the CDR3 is TGTGCCAGCAGCCCAACCCCCGGAGGGGATGCCTACGAGCAGTACTTC.

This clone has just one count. The CDR3 coding sequence is TGTGCCAGCAGCCCAGGGCGGTCACCCCTCCACTTT. Its protein is CASSPGRSPLHF. The chain has TRBV13 and TRBJ1-6, with a tentative D call TRBD1 (5 bases). This CDR3 is built from 12 residues. CDR1 PRHDT and CDR2 FYEKMQ come from the germline V gene (reference sequence). V lost 5 bases to trimming and J lost 10 bases, with 9 bases between them.

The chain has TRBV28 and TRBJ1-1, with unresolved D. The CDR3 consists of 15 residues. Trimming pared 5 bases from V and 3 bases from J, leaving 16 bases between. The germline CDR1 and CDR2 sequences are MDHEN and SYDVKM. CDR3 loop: CASSPGWEDDTEAFF. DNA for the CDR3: TGTGCCAGCAGTCCCGGGTGGGAGGACGACACTGAAGCTTTCTTT. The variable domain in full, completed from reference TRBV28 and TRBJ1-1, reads DVKVTQSSRYLVKRTGEKVFLECVQDMDHENMFWYRQDPGLGLRLIYFSYDVKMKEKGDIPEGYSVSREKKERFSLILESASTNQTSMYLCASSPGWEDDTEAFFGQGTRLTVV.

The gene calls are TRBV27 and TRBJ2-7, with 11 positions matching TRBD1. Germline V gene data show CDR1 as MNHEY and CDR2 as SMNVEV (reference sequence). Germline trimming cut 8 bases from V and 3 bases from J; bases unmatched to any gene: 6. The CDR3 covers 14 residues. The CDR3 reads CASRTGTGGYEQYF. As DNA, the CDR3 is TGTGCCAGCCGAACCGGGACAGGGGGCTACGAGCAGTACTTC.

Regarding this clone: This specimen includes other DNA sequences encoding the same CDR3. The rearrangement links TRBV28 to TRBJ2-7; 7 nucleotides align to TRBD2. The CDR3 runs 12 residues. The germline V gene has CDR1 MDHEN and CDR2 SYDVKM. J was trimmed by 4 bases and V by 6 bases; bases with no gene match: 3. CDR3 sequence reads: CASSSGGYEQYF. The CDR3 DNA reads TGTGCCAGCAGCTCGGGGGGATACGAGCAGTACTTC.

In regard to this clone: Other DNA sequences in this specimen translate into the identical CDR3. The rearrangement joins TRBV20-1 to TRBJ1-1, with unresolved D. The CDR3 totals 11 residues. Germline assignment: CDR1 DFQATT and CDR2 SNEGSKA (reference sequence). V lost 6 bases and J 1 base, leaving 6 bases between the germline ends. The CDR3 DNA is TGCAGTGCCCGGAGGAACACTGAAGCTTTCTTT. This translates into CSARRNTEAFF.

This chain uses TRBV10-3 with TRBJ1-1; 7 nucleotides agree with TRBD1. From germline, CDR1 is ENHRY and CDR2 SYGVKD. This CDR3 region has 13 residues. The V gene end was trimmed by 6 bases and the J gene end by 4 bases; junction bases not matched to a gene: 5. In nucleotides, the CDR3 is TGTGCCATCAGCCAGGGGGAGAGCACTGAAGCTTTCTTT. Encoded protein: CAISQGESTEAFF.